Presented here are 12 T cell receptor beta chains from one specimen sequenced in a study of T cells after yellow fever vaccination. Each CDR3 protein is one row after TCRdb ran MiXCR on the 5' RACE reads. The sample lists about 360,000 distinct CDR3 sequences, under 7.5% occurring once. The sample in question was PBMCs, obtained 5 days after the yellow fever booster vaccination. The receptors were gathered from a man aged 30 to 39 who received the YFV17D yellow fever vaccine.

This clonotype has more than one count but fewer than ten. J is TRBJ1-5 and V is TRBV10-3, with TRBD1 identical over 9 bases. Losses at the gene ends were 4 bases for V and 5 bases for J; bases not matched to a gene: 0. The CDR3 length is 13 residues. CDR1 is ENHRY, CDR2 SYGVKD, per germline. In DNA, the CDR3 is TGTGCCATCAGTGGACAGGGGGATCAGCCCCAGCATTTT. Its protein product is CAISGQGDQPQHF.

This clonotype was seen repeatedly, ten times or more. The chain carries TRBV7-9 and TRBJ2-7, with a weak D call TRBD2 (5 bases). V shed 2 bases and J shed 3 bases, with 11 bases lying between them. Germline CDR1 and CDR2: SEHNR and FQNEAQ (reference sequence). CDR3 length: 14 amino acids. The CDR3 DNA reads as TGTGCCAGCAGCTTATTGGCCGGGGACTACGAGCAGTACTTC. Translated: CASSLLAGDYEQYF. The entire variable domain, with the rest obtained from reference TRBV7-9 and TRBJ2-7, is as follows: DTGVSQNPRHKITKRGQNVTFRCDPISEHNRLYWYRQTLGQGPEFLTYFQNEAQLEKSRLLSDRFSAERPKGSFSTLEIQRTEQGDSAMYLCASSLLAGDYEQYFGPGTRLTVT.

The V gene is TRBV5-1, the J gene TRBJ2-1; TRBD2 matches at 13 bases. From germline, CDR1 is SGHRS and CDR2 YFSETQ. This CDR3 has 14 residues. The V segment lost 0 bases and the J segment 15 bases; nucleotides outside the gene matches: 6. CDR3 in DNA: TGCGCCAGCAGCTTGGATACTAGCGGGGGGGCCGTGTTCTTC. Amino acids: CASSLDTSGGAVFF.

This clonotype has ten or more counts. The chain links TRBV20-1 to TRBJ1-5, with 7 positions matching TRBD1. The CDR3 runs 14 residues. Looked up from germline, CDR1 is DFQATT and CDR2 is SNEGSKA (reference sequence). Trimming removed 7 bases from V and 6 bases from J; junction bases left unmatched: 12. CDR3 in amino acids: CSGQQGVPGQPQHF. CDR3 bases: TGCAGTGGCCAGCAGGGGGTGCCAGGTCAGCCCCAGCATTTT.

The V gene is TRBV20-1, the J gene TRBJ2-7; TRBD2 is a possible D gene (6 bases). Trimming removed 6 bases at V and 1 base at J, with 16 bases between. The CDR3 extends over 14 amino acids. Germline V CDR1 and CDR2: DFQATT, SNEGSKA (reference sequence). The CDR3 DNA reads TGCAGTGCCTTAGTCCCAGGGAGGTCCTACGAGCAGTACTTC. Encoded protein: CSALVPGRSYEQYF.

This chain connects TRBV5-1 to TRBJ2-4, with TRBD1 matching 9 bases. V lost 4 bases to trimming and J lost 7 bases; unmatched junction nucleotides: 3. CDR1 and CDR2 (germline): SGHRS, YFSETQ. The CDR3 loop spans 13 amino acids. CDR3 region: CASSGTGWNIQYF. CDR3 sequence (DNA): TGCGCCAGCAGCGGGACAGGGTGGAACATTCAGTACTTC. Complete variable domain (other parts from reference TRBV5-1 and TRBJ2-4): KAGVTQTPRYLIKTRGQQVTLSCSPISGHRSVSWYQQTPGQGLQFLFEYFSETQRNKGNFPGRFSGRQFSNSRSEMNVSTLELGDSALYLCASSGTGWNIQYFGAGTRLSVL.

This clonotype was counted ten times or more. This sequence joins TRBV12-3 or TRBV12-4 and TRBJ2-3; 7 nucleotides line up with TRBD2. This CDR3 comprises 14 residues. Losses at the gene ends were 6 bases for V and 0 bases for J; bases not matched to a gene: 3. The DNA of the CDR3 is TGTGCCAGCAGGGCTAGCGGTAGCACAGATACGCAGTATTTT. This codes for CASRASGSTDTQYF.

This clonotype was seen repeatedly, ten times or more. The rearrangement uses TRBV12-3 or TRBV12-4 and TRBJ2-2; D is tentatively TRBD1 or TRBD2 (5 bases each). V lost 8 bases to trimming and J lost 6 bases, with 10 bases between them. The CDR3 covers 12 residues. The DNA for the CDR3 is TGTGCCAGCGCCCGGGGCTCCGGGGAGCTGTTTTTT. This encodes CASARGSGELFF.

The chain uses TRBV20-1 and TRBJ1-2, with TRBD1 identical over 7 bases. This CDR3 region has 12 residues. Trimming at V came to 1 base and at J to 4 bases, leaving 0 bases not matched to a gene. Germline V lookup: CDR1 DFQATT, CDR2 SNEGSKA (reference sequence). The CDR3 loop is CSARGQGYGYTF. As DNA, the CDR3 is TGCAGTGCTAGAGGACAGGGCTATGGCTACACCTTC.

This clonotype was picked up many times. This chain uses TRBV3-1 with TRBJ1-5; D is uncertain. The CDR3 has 15 residues. Between the trimmed V and J ends, which lost 1 base and 4 bases, there was a span of 11 bases. Germline lookup yields CDR1 LGHDT and CDR2 YNNKEL (reference sequence). The CDR3: CASSQGANENQPQHF. The CDR3 bases are TGTGCCAGCAGCCAAGGAGCGAACGAGAATCAGCCCCAGCATTTT. The whole variable domain, remainder taken from reference TRBV3-1 and TRBJ1-5, is DTAVSQTPKYLVTQMGNDKSIKCEQNLGHDTMYWYKQDSKKFLKIMFSYNNKELIINETVPNRFSPKSPDKAHLNLHINSLELGDSAVYFCASSQGANENQPQHFGDGTRLSIL.

This clonotype was seen many times. The genes are TRBV6-2 or TRBV6-3 and TRBJ2-7; D not certain. Germline V gene data show CDR1 as MNHEY and CDR2 as SVGEGT. CDR3 size: 15 residues. V dropped 0 bases and J dropped 2 bases, with 11 bases sitting between them. In DNA form, the CDR3 reads TGTGCCAGCAGTTACTCTAGGAGTTTCACCTACGAGCAGTACTTC. Translating gives CASSYSRSFTYEQYF.

There are a few counts of this clonotype. The V gene is TRBV10-2, the J gene TRBJ2-3; possible D gene TRBD2, 5 bases. V was shortened by 0 bases and J by 0 bases, with 7 bases between the two germline ends. Germline CDR1 and CDR2: WSHSY and SAAADI. The CDR3 loop spans 15 amino acids. The CDR3 loop reads CASSESWTSTDTQYF. The CDR3 DNA reads as TGCGCCAGCAGTGAGTCCTGGACTAGCACAGATACGCAGTATTTT.